The rows below give T cell receptor beta chains drawn from one sample of a study of blood T cell repertoires in COVID-19. This table comes from immunoSEQ multiplex PCR, and its TCRdb copy is limited to in-frame clones, with some not included. The profile shows 350,000 to 450,000 clones, roughly 90% of them singletons. The sample comprised PBMCs or T cells enriched from blood (not recorded which). The source of these receptors is a woman between 35 and 50 years old who had been exposed to COVID-19. Both conserved end residues are trimmed from each CDR3. Each record gives: V gene, D gene, CDR3 length, J gene, CDR3 protein. The D gene is left open where the match is weak.

>TRBV7-9|-|12|TRBJ1-5
ASSLGVRDQPQH
>TRBV2|-|13|TRBJ2-1
ASSLDDLAGSEQF
>TRBV5-1|-|14|TRBJ1-6
ASSTDPGVGNSSLH
>TRBV7-2|-|11|TRBJ2-7
ASSLSGRPEQY
>TRBV6-2/TRBV6-3|TRBD1|13|TRBJ1-5
ASSYAAGGGQPQH
>TRBV18|TRBD2|15|TRBJ2-3
ASSPTGLAGGTDTQY
>TRBV7-2|TRBD1|12|TRBJ2-5
ASRPDRVQETQY
>TRBV6-5|TRBD1|10|TRBJ1-2
ASRRTGYGYT
>TRBV30|-|13|TRBJ1-4
AWSVWGATNEKLF
>TRBV7-8|TRBD2|17|TRBJ2-6
ASSFGSLAAPSGANVLT
>TRBV5-6|TRBD1|14|TRBJ1-2
ASSRPQGARDISYT
>TRBV7-2|-|12|TRBJ1-3
ASSPGNSGNTIY
>TRBV25-1|-|11|TRBJ1-1
ASRLGGNTEAF
>TRBV14|-|12|TRBJ1-3
ASSRGRPGNTIY
>TRBV9|TRBD1|14|TRBJ1-1
ASSRGGTAGSTEAF
>TRBV5-6|TRBD1|13|TRBJ1-2
ASSFPTGALYGYT
>TRBV11-3|TRBD1|13|TRBJ1-2
ASITIRDRTYGYT
>TRBV19|TRBD1|14|TRBJ2-4
ASSTWTGGPKNIQY
>TRBV19|-|12|TRBJ2-6
ASSNRAGANVLT
>TRBV30|-|12|TRBJ1-6
AWSVRGLDSPLH